Listed below are T cell receptor beta chains from one sample, sequenced in a study of T cell changes during pregnancy in multiple sclerosis. The protocol was immunoSEQ multiplex PCR, while the TCRdb copy is restricted to in-frame clones and leaves out a portion. The sample lists tens of thousands of clones, roughly 93% occurring once. The sequences come from CD8+ T cells from peripheral blood mononuclear cells, collected in the third trimester of pregnancy. All receptors derive from a female donor with multiple sclerosis, enrolled in a pregnancy study. Both conserved end residues are part of each CDR3. A D gene is named only where the DNA matches it firmly. Clone size is given for some rows only: seen once, a few or many times, or a class if the clone is expanded.

cdr3_length	v_call	clone_size	j_call	d_call	cdr3_aa	cdr3_nt
16	TRBV19	NA	TRBJ2-1	TRBD2	CASSVSSGCSYNEQFF	TGTGCCAGTAGTGTCTCTAGCGGATGCTCCTACAATGAGCAGTTCTTC
16	TRBV7-9	NA	TRBJ2-5	TRBD2	CASSLGTSGGEETQYF	TGTGCCAGCAGCTTAGGGACTAGCGGGGGCGAAGAGACCCAGTACTTC
12	TRBV19	NA	TRBJ2-7	TRBD1	CASSGTAYEQYF	TGTGCCAGTTCTGGGACAGCCTACGAGCAGTACTTC
13	TRBV5-4	NA	TRBJ2-7	NA	CASSGSNVHEQYF	TGTGCCAGCAGCGGTAGTAACGTACACGAGCAGTACTTC
14	TRBV7-9	NA	TRBJ2-7	TRBD2	CASSTAGASYEQYF	TGTGCCAGCAGCACCGCGGGAGCCTCCTACGAGCAGTACTTC
14	TRBV2	NA	TRBJ1-2	NA	CASSAGRARDGYTF	TGTGCCAGCAGTGCGGGGAGAGCCCGAGATGGCTACACCTTC
14	TRBV15	NA	TRBJ1-1	NA	CATSRDRGGTEAFF	TGTGCCACCAGCAGAGACCGGGGGGGTACTGAAGCTTTCTTT
13	TRBV6-1	NA	TRBJ2-7	TRBD2	CATLGLGYYEQYF	TGTGCCACCCTTGGACTAGGTTATTACGAGCAGTACTTC
14	TRBV5-4	NA	TRBJ2-4	NA	CASSLGQGKNIQYF	TGTGCCAGCAGCTTGGGGCAGGGGAAAAACATTCAGTACTTC
13	TRBV7-3	NA	TRBJ2-7	TRBD1	CASSTSGGYEQYF	TGTGCCAGCAGCACCTCAGGGGGCTACGAGCAGTACTTC
14	TRBV10-3	few	TRBJ2-7	TRBD2	CATTSGTPSYEQYF	TGTGCCACCACCAGCGGGACCCCATCCTACGAGCAGTACTTC
14	TRBV7-6	NA	TRBJ2-3	NA	CASTAYGGTDTQYF	TGTGCCAGCACCGCTTACGGGGGCACAGATACGCAGTATTTT
14	TRBV7-6	NA	TRBJ2-7	TRBD2	CASSPLAGSDEQYF	TGTGCCAGCAGCCCGCTAGCGGGGTCTGACGAGCAGTACTTC
16	TRBV10-3	NA	TRBJ2-7	TRBD2	CAISESRTSGGGEQYF	TGTGCCATCAGTGAGTCAAGGACTAGCGGAGGGGGGGAGCAGTACTTC
16	TRBV18	NA	TRBJ2-7	TRBD1	CASSPPDRGITYEQYF	TGTGCCAGCTCACCACCGGACAGGGGAATTACCTACGAGCAGTACTTC
15	TRBV7-9	NA	TRBJ2-1	TRBD1	CASSSQGAGYNEQFF	TGTGCCAGCAGCTCACAGGGGGCGGGATACAATGAGCAGTTCTTC
15	TRBV28	NA	TRBJ2-4	NA	CASSPDSVAKNIQYF	TGTGCCAGCAGCCCGGACAGTGTAGCCAAAAACATTCAGTACTTC
16	TRBV28	NA	TRBJ1-4	TRBD1	CASSIYRGQVDEKLFF	TGTGCCAGCAGTATTTACAGGGGCCAAGTGGATGAAAAACTGTTTTTT
16	TRBV7-9	NA	TRBJ1-5	TRBD1	CASSLVGTGSNQPQHF	TGTGCCAGCAGCTTAGTAGGGACAGGTAGCAATCAGCCCCAGCATTTT
17	TRBV4-3	NA	TRBJ2-1	TRBD2	CASSQDRALAGINEQFF	TGCGCCAGCAGCCAAGATCGGGCCCTAGCGGGGATCAATGAGCAGTTCTTC
15	TRBV7-9	NA	TRBJ1-2	TRBD1	CASSPRDSRNYGYTF	TGTGCCAGCAGCCCCCGGGACAGCCGGAACTATGGCTACACCTTC
12	TRBV29-1	NA	TRBJ1-2	TRBD1	CSVVGDRDGYTF	TGCAGCGTTGTGGGGGACAGGGATGGCTACACCTTC
16	TRBV4-1	NA	TRBJ2-1	NA	CASSQALRDYYNEQFF	TGCGCCAGCAGCCAAGCCCTCCGGGATTATTACAATGAGCAGTTCTTC
14	TRBV27	NA	TRBJ1-2	TRBD1	CASGPGTAALGYTF	TGTGCCAGCGGCCCCGGGACAGCTGCTCTGGGCTACACCTTC
14	TRBV25-1	NA	TRBJ1-1	NA	CASSEGDFNTEAFF	TGTGCCAGCAGTGAGGGGGACTTTAACACTGAAGCTTTCTTT